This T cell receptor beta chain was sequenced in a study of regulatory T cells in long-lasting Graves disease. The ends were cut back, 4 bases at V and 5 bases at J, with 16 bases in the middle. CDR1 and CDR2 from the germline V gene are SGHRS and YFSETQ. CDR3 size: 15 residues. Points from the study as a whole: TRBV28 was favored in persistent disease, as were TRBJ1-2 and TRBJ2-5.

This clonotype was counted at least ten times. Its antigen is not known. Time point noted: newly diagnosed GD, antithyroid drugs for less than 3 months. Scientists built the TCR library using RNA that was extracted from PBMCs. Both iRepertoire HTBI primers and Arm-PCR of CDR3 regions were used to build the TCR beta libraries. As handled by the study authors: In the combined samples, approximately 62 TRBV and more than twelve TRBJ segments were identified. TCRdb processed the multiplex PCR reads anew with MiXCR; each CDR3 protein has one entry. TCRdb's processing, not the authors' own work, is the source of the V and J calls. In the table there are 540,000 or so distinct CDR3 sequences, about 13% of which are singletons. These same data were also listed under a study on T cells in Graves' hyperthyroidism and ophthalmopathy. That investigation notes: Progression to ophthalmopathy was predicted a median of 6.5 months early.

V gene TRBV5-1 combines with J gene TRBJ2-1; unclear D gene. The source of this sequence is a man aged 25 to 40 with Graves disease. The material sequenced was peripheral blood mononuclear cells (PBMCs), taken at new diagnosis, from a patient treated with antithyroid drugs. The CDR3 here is CASSHTGQMNNEQFF. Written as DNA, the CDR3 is TGCGCCAGCAGCCATACGGGCCAAATGAACAATGAGCAGTTCTTC. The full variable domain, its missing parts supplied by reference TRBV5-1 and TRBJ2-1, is KAGVTQTPRYLIKTRGQQVTLSCSPISGHRSVSWYQQTPGQGLQFLFEYFSETQRNKGNFPGRFSGRQFSNSRSEMNVSTLELGDSALYLCASSHTGQMNNEQFFGPGTRLTVL.